A single sample is the source of the 10 T cell receptor beta chains below, sequenced in a study of T cell repertoires in cytomegalovirus infection. TCRdb recomputed calls from the reads with MiXCR, one row per CDR3 protein. The sample consists of 200,000 to 300,000 distinct CDR3 sequences, roughly an eighth of them appearing once. Sequencing was done on a sample of PBMCs. All receptors derive from a human donor in good health (CMV status not recorded). Some clones in this sample may be carry-over from other donors' samples.

This clonotype was counted ten times or more. This sequence joins TRBV7-2 and TRBJ2-7; D ambiguous. There are 12 residues in the CDR3. V lost 2 bases, J lost 3 bases, and 5 bases lay in between. Germline-derived CDR1 and CDR2 are SGHTA and FQGNSA. Here the CDR3 DNA reads TGTGCCAGCAGCTTAAACGTCTACGAGCAGTACTTC. It yields the protein CASSLNVYEQYF.

This clonotype came up many times. The chain carries TRBV28 and TRBJ2-1, with 7 positions matching TRBD1. Germline CDR1 is MDHEN and CDR2 is SYDVKM. Losses at the gene ends were 5 bases for V and 7 bases for J; bases not matched to a gene: 11. The CDR3 has 15 amino acids. The CDR3 sequence is CASSRLDRARNEQFF. In DNA, the CDR3 is TGTGCCAGCAGTCGCCTCGACAGGGCCCGAAATGAGCAGTTCTTC.

This clonotype was counted a few times. The gene calls are TRBV19 and TRBJ2-5; D uncertain. The germline CDR1 and CDR2 sequences are LNHDA and SQIVND (reference sequence). The CDR3 runs to 13 residues. The V and J ends lost 5 bases and 4 bases respectively, with 11 bases between them. CDR3 residues: CASSHSKRETQYF. The CDR3 nucleotides read TGTGCCAGTAGTCACAGTAAGAGAGAGACCCAGTACTTC.

V is TRBV19 and J is TRBJ2-2; TRBD1 is a possible D gene (5 bases). V was cut by 10 bases and J by 3 bases, with 12 bases left in between. The CDR3 spans 13 residues. CDR1 and CDR2 from the germline V gene are LNHDA and SQIVND (reference sequence). CDR3 loop: CATTGPYTGELFF. The CDR3 nucleotides are TGTGCCACCACAGGCCCGTACACCGGGGAGCTGTTTTTT.

This clonotype has a handful of counts. The chain links TRBV7-3 to TRBJ2-3, with a possible D match to TRBD2 (5 bases). V gave up 4 bases and J gave up 5 bases, with 16 bases separating them. The CDR3 length is 15 residues. The germline V gene encodes CDR1 SGHTA and CDR2 FQGTGA. The CDR3 nucleotides read TGTGCCAGCAGCTCACAGTCCGGGGTAGGAGATACGCAGTATTTT. The encoded protein is CASSSQSGVGDTQYF.

The chain uses TRBV4-1 and TRBJ1-6, with D unclear. Germline assignment: CDR1 MGHRA and CDR2 YSYEKL. The CDR3 has 16 residues. V lost 0 bases, J lost 2 bases, and 8 bases lay in between. This CDR3 is CASSQDQTAYNSPLHF. The CDR3 nucleotides read TGCGCCAGCAGCCAAGATCAGACTGCCTATAATTCACCCCTCCACTTT.

The sample holds many counts of this clonotype. This sequence joins TRBV7-9 and TRBJ2-5; D perhaps matches TRBD1 (6 bases). The V gene lost 2 bases and the J gene lost 3 bases, with 13 bases spanning the gap. In germline, CDR1 is SEHNR, CDR2 FQNEAQ (reference sequence). This CDR3 has 15 residues. The CDR3 DNA sequence: TGTGCCAGCAGCTTACTCCCCCCAGGGGAAGAGACCCAGTACTTC. It translates to CASSLLPPGEETQYF. The variable domain in full, completed from reference TRBV7-9 and TRBJ2-5, reads DTGVSQNPRHKITKRGQNVTFRCDPISEHNRLYWYRQTLGQGPEFLTYFQNEAQLEKSRLLSDRFSAERPKGSFSTLEIQRTEQGDSAMYLCASSLLPPGEETQYFGPGTRLLVL.

Ten or more counts support this clonotype. J is TRBJ1-1 and V is TRBV11-2; D gene unclear. Trimming removed 3 bases at V and 3 bases at J, with 11 bases between. Germline-derived CDR1 and CDR2 are SGHAT and FQNNGV. This CDR3 is built from 14 residues. CDR3 nucleotide sequence: TGTGCCAGCAGCTTGACCCCGGTCGACACTGAAGCTTTCTTT. Encoded protein: CASSLTPVDTEAFF.

The V gene is TRBV20-1, the J gene TRBJ2-3; possibly TRBD1 for D (5 bases). CDR1 DFQATT and CDR2 SNEGSKA come from the germline V gene (reference sequence). This CDR3 is built from 14 residues. Trimming removed 0 bases at V and 1 base at J, with 8 bases between. In DNA, the CDR3 is TGCAGTGCTAGAGATCAACAGGGCACAGATACGCAGTATTTT. It specifies CSARDQQGTDTQYF.

In its sample, this clonotype was seen once. The chain has TRBV7-9 and TRBJ2-2; tentatively, D is TRBD2 (6 bases). V lost 1 base to trimming and J lost 5 bases, with 8 bases between them. CDR1 is SEHNR and CDR2 is FQNEAQ in the germline V gene (reference sequence). This CDR3 is built from 14 residues. CDR3 sequence reads: CASSLEGRTGELFF. CDR3 nucleotides: TGTGCCAGCAGCTTAGAGGGGAGGACCGGGGAGCTGTTTTTT.